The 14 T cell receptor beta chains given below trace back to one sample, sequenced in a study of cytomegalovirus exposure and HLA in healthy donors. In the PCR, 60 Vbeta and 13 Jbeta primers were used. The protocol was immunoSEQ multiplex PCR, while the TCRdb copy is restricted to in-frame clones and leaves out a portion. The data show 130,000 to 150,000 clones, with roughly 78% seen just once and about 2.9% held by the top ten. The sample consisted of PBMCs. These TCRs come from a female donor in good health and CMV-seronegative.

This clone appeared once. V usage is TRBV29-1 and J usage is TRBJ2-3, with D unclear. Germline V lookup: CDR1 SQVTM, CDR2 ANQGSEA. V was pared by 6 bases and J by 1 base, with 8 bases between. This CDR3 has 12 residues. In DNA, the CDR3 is TGCAGCGTACCGGTCCGCACAGATACGCAGTATTTT. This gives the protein CSVPVRTDTQYF.

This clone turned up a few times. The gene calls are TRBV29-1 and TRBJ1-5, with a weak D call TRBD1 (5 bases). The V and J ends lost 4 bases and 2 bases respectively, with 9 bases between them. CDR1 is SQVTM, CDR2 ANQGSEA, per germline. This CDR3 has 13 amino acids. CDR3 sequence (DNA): TGCAGCGTTGGCGGGGGTGGCAATCAGCCCCAGCATTTT. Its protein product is CSVGGGGNQPQHF.

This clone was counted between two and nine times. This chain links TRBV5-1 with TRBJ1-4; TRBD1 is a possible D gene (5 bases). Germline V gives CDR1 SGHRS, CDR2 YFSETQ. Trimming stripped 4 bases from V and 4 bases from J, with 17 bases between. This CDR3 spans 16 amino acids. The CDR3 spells CASSQGGGLFNEKLFF. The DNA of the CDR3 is TGCGCCAGCAGCCAGGGCGGGGGACTCTTTAATGAAAAACTGTTTTTT.

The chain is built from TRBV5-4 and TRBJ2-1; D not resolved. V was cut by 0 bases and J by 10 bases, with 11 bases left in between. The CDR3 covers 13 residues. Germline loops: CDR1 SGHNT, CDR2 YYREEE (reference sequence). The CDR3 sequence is CASSLGFAGEQFF. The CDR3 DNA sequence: TGTGCCAGCAGCTTGGGGTTTGCAGGAGAGCAGTTCTTC.

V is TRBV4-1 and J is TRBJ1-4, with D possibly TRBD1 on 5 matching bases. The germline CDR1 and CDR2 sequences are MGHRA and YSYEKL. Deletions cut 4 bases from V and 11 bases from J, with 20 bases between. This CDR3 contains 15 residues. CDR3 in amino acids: CASSPGHRFSGKLFF. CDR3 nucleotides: TGCGCCAGCAGCCCCGGTCACAGGTTCTCCGGGAAACTGTTTTTT.

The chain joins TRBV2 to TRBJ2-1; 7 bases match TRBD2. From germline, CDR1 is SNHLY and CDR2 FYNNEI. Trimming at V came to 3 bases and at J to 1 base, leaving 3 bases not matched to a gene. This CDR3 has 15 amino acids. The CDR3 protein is CASSEGTTSYNEQFF. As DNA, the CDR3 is TGTGCCAGCAGTGAGGGGACTACTTCCTACAATGAGCAGTTCTTC.

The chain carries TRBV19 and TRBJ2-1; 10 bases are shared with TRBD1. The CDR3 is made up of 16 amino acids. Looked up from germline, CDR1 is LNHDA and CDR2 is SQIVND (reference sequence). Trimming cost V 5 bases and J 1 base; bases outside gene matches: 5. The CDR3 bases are TGTGCCAGTAGTCCGACAGGGGGCTCGTCCTACAATGAGCAGTTCTTC. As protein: CASSPTGGSSYNEQFF. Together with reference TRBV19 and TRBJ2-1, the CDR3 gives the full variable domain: DGGITQSPKYLFRKEGQNVTLSCEQNLNHDAMYWYRQDPGQGLRLIYYSQIVNDFQKGDIAEGYSVSREKKESFPLTVTSAQKNPTAFYLCASSPTGGSSYNEQFFGPGTRLTVL.

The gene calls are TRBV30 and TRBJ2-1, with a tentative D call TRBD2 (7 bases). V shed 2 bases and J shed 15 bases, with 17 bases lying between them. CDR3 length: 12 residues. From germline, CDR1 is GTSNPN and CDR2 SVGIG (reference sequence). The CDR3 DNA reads TGTGCCTGGAGTAGGATCGGGGGGCGTTTGTTCTTC. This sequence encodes CAWSRIGGRLFF.

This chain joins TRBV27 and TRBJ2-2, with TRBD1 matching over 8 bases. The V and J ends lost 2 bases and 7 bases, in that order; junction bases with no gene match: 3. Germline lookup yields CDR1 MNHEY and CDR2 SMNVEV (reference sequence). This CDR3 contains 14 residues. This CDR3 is CASSLPGGIGELFF. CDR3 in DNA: TGTGCCAGCAGTTTACCAGGGGGCATCGGGGAGCTGTTTTTT.

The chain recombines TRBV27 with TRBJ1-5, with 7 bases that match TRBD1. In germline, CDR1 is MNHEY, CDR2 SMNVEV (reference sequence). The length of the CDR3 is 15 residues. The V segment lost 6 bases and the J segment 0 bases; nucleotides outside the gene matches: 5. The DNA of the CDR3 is TGTGCCAGCAGCCCTGGGACAGATAGCAATCAGCCCCAGCATTTT. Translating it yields CASSPGTDSNQPQHF.

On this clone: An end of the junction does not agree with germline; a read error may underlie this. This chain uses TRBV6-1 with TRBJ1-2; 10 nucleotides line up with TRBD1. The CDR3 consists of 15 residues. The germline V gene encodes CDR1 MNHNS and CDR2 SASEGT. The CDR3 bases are TGTGCCAGCAAATCGAGGACAGGGGGTAACTATGGCTACCCCTTC. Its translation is CASKSRTGGNYGYPF.

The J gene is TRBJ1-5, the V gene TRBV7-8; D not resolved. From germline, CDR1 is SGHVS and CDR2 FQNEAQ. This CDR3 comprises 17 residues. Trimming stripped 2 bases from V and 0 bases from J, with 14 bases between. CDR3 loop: CASSLRAAGYSNQPQHF. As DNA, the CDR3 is TGTGCCAGCAGCTTAAGGGCCGCGGGTTATAGCAATCAGCCCCAGCATTTT.

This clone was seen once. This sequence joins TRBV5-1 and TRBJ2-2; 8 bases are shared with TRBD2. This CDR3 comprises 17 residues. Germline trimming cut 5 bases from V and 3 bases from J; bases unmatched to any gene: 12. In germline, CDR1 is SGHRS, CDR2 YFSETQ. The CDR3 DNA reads TGCGCCAGCAGTTACGGACTAGCCCCTCCCCACACCGGGGAGCTGTTTTTT. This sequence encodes CASSYGLAPPHTGELFF.

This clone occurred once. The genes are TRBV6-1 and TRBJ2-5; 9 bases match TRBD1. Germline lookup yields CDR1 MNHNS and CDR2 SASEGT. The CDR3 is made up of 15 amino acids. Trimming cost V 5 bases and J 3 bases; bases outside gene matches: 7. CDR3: CASSHRTGAKETQYF. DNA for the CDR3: TGTGCCAGCAGTCATAGGACAGGGGCTAAAGAGACCCAGTACTTC.